A selection of T cell receptor beta chains follows, all from one sample in a study of glioma-infiltrating T cells. From the multiplex PCR reads, TCRdb called clonotypes with MiXCR, one entry per CDR3 protein. The sample contains fewer than 500,000 distinct CDR3 sequences, roughly two fifths of which appear only once. Sequencing input: glioma tissue, nonneoplastic brain tissue, or PBMCs (not recorded which). The receptors shown here come from a human donor with low-grade glioma or glioblastoma, undergoing nonglioma brain surgery, or in good health (not recorded which). CDR3s include the opening cysteine and the closing phenylalanine or tryptophan. Fields, in order: J gene, V gene, D gene, clone size, CDR3 protein, CDR3 DNA. A D gene is named only where the DNA matches it firmly. Clone size, where shown, is once, few, many, or a class for clones that have expanded.

>TRBJ2-1|TRBV27|NA|NA
CASRDAGSHNEQFF
TGTGCCAGCAGGGACGCCGGGAGTCACAATGAGCAGTTCTTC
>TRBJ2-7|TRBV20-1|TRBD2|many
CSAPWTSGRADEQYF
TGCAGTGCCCCCTGGACTAGCGGGAGGGCCGACGAGCAGTACTTC
>TRBJ1-1|TRBV11-2|NA|few
CASSLVRTYTEAFF
TGTGCCAGCAGCTTAGTTCGCACCTACACTGAAGCTTTCTTT
>TRBJ2-5|TRBV4-1|TRBD1|NA
CASSLGAIQGPRRETQYF
TGCGCCAGCAGTTTGGGGGCCATACAGGGGCCGCGACGGGAGACCCAGTACTTC
>TRBJ1-1|TRBV28|NA|many
CASSQPRQDTEAFF
TGTGCCAGCAGTCAGCCGAGACAGGACACTGAAGCTTTCTTT
>TRBJ2-4|TRBV28|NA|NA
CATLGYLAKNIQYF
TGTGCCACCCTGGGGTACTTAGCCAAAAACATTCAGTACTTC
>TRBJ1-2|TRBV4-1|NA|few
CASSQDRRVYGYTF
TGCGCCAGCAGCCAAGATAGGCGGGTCTATGGCTACACCTTC
>TRBJ2-1|TRBV6-1|TRBD2|few
CASSQTSGNHEQFF
TGTGCCAGCAGTCAGACTAGCGGGAACCATGAGCAGTTCTTC
>TRBJ2-3|TRBV28|TRBD2|NA
CASTQPAGGYTDTQYF
TGTGCCAGCACCCAACCAGCGGGAGGGTACACAGATACGCAGTATTTT
>TRBJ2-1|TRBV27|TRBD1|many
CASSHGTGQSSYNEQFF
TGTGCCAGCAGCCACGGGACAGGCCAAAGCTCCTACAATGAGCAGTTCTTC
>TRBJ2-7|TRBV20-1|TRBD1|NA
CSARGTGSSYEQYF
TGCAGTGCTAGAGGGACAGGGAGCTCCTACGAGCAGTACTTC
>TRBJ1-1|TRBV25-1|NA|NA
CTSSLDLGRAEAFF
TGTACCAGCAGCTTAGATTTGGGGAGGGCTGAAGCTTTCTTT
>TRBJ2-7|TRBV20-1|TRBD2|many
CSAFGTSSSYEQYF
TGCAGTGCTTTTGGGACTAGTAGCTCCTACGAGCAGTACTTC
>TRBJ1-3|TRBV27|NA|many
CASSPLASGNTIYF
TGTGCCAGCAGTCCCCTCGCCTCTGGAAACACCATATATTTT
>TRBJ2-7|TRBV7-2|TRBD2|NA
CASKEAGAMREQYF
TGTGCCAGCAAAGAAGCGGGAGCAATGAGGGAGCAGTACTTC
>TRBJ1-2|TRBV28|NA|few
CASRPRDIYGYTF
TGTGCCAGCAGACCCAGGGACATCTATGGCTACACCTTC
>TRBJ1-1|TRBV7-9|NA|NA
CASSFRNRPNTEAFF
TGTGCCAGCAGCTTCCGGAACAGACCTAACACTGAAGCTTTCTTT
>TRBJ2-5|TRBV7-2|TRBD2|NA
CASSLSSRAGVETQYF
TGTGCCAGCAGCTTAAGTAGTAGGGCGGGAGTAGAGACCCAGTACTTC
>TRBJ2-1|TRBV6-1|TRBD2|NA
CASILAGGDEQFF
TGTGCCAGCATCCTAGCGGGAGGAGATGAGCAGTTCTTC
>TRBJ2-1|TRBV6-1|NA|many
CASSPGTYNEQFF
TGTGCCAGCAGTCCCGGTACATACAATGAGCAGTTCTTC
>TRBJ2-1|TRBV20-1|NA|few
CSARVRSGEQFF
TGCAGTGCTAGAGTACGCTCGGGAGAGCAGTTCTTC
>TRBJ1-1|TRBV5-8|NA|NA
CASREPRRGLTEAFF
TGTGCCAGCAGAGAGCCCAGGCGGGGGCTGACTGAAGCTTTCTTT
>TRBJ2-7|TRBV4-3|NA|NA
CASSRHVDGSSYEQYF
TGCGCCAGCAGCCGACATGTGGACGGAAGCTCCTACGAGCAGTACTTC
>TRBJ2-7|TRBV13|NA|NA
CASSLGIDSYEQYF
TGTGCCAGCAGCTTAGGTATAGACTCCTACGAGCAGTACTTC
>TRBJ2-7|TRBV4-1|NA|NA
CASSQDSTYEQYF
TGCGCCAGCAGCCAAGATTCAACTTACGAGCAGTACTTC
>TRBJ2-1|TRBV4-2|NA|NA
CASNQQGLNNEQFF
TGTGCCAGCAACCAACAAGGACTAAACAATGAGCAGTTCTTC
>TRBJ2-7|TRBV20-1|NA|NA
CSARDLGGFATYEQYF
TGCAGTGCTAGAGATCTTGGCGGCTTCGCGACCTACGAGCAGTACTTC
>TRBJ1-5|TRBV28|NA|many
CASSLGYRVNQPQHF
TGTGCCAGCAGTTTAGGATACAGGGTCAATCAGCCCCAGCATTTT
>TRBJ2-7|TRBV20-1|NA|few
CSAAGQIFEQYF
TGCAGTGCCGCGGGGCAGATCTTTGAGCAGTACTTC
>TRBJ2-1|TRBV7-2|NA|NA
CASSPRGIDREGYNEQFF
TGTGCCAGCTCACCACGGGGGATCGACAGGGAGGGGTACAATGAGCAGTTCTTC
>TRBJ2-7|TRBV4-3|NA|once
CARSQEIPGTYEQYF
TGCGCCAGAAGCCAAGAAATTCCGGGGACGTACGAGCAGTACTTC
>TRBJ2-7|TRBV7-2|TRBD1|NA
CASSQGTGGPYEQYF
TGTGCCAGCAGCCAAGGCACAGGGGGACCCTACGAGCAGTACTTC
>TRBJ2-1|TRBV4-1|TRBD2|NA
CASSQPTSSGNEQFF
TGCGCCAGCAGCCAGCCGACTAGCTCCGGCAATGAGCAGTTCTTC